Each of the 28 T cell receptor beta chains below was sequenced from the same sample in a study of T cell repertoires in cytomegalovirus infection. No cognate antigen is known for these TCRs. Each CDR3 protein gets one entry after TCRdb re-called the reads with MiXCR. The sample holds roughly 340,000 distinct CDR3 sequences, around 29% seen once. Specimen: cultured PBMCs, collected from culture after CMV antigen stimulation. These receptors were obtained from a human donor in good health (CMV status not recorded). Some clones in this sample may be carry-over from other donors' samples.

The rearrangement links TRBV9 to TRBJ2-5; 7 bases are a match to TRBD2. With 0 bases clipped from V and 4 bases from J, the junction kept 6 bases outside the gene matches. The CDR3 is 15 residues long. The germline V gene has CDR1 SGDLS and CDR2 YYNGEE. The CDR3 nucleotides are TGTGCCAGCAGCGTAGGGACTAGTTGGGGAGAGACCCAGTACTTC. Translation: CASSVGTSWGETQYF.

V gene TRBV7-4 combines with J gene TRBJ2-3; tentatively, D is TRBD1 or TRBD2 (5 bases each). V was cut by 2 bases and J by 0 bases, with 9 bases left in between. The CDR3 contains 15 residues. Germline V gene sequence: CDR1 SGHVT, CDR2 SQSDAQ. The CDR3 reads CASSLMGESTDTQYF. CDR3 bases: TGTGCCAGCAGCTTAATGGGGGAGAGCACAGATACGCAGTATTTT.

This chain uses TRBV12-5 with TRBJ1-3, with D unclear. CDR1 and CDR2 from the germline V gene are LGHNT and FRNRAP. CDR3 size: 16 residues. The V gene lost 0 bases and the J gene lost 2 bases, with 11 bases spanning the gap. CDR3 in amino acids: CASGLVLGKAGNTIYF. CDR3 nucleotide sequence: TGTGCTAGTGGTTTGGTATTGGGGAAGGCTGGAAACACCATATATTTT.

The V and J genes are TRBV6-6 and TRBJ1-1; D gene uncertain. This CDR3 has 13 amino acids. Deletions cut 0 bases from V and 6 bases from J, with 8 bases between. Germline assignment: CDR1 MNHNY and CDR2 SVGAGI (reference sequence). The DNA for the CDR3 is TGTGCCAGCAGTTACTCAGGGAGATCTGAAGCTTTCTTT. It translates to CASSYSGRSEAFF.

This sequence joins TRBV7-8 and TRBJ1-2; 8 bases fit TRBD1. Germline V lookup: CDR1 SGHVS, CDR2 FQNEAQ. J gave up 3 bases and V 5 bases, and 8 bases lay outside the gene matches. The CDR3 is made up of 15 amino acids. The CDR3 bases are TGTGCCAGCAGCCCTCACCAGGACAGGGACTATGGCTACACCTTC. As protein: CASSPHQDRDYGYTF.

V gene TRBV10-3 combines with J gene TRBJ2-7, with 12 bases fitting TRBD2. Per the germline V gene, CDR1 is ENHRY and CDR2 is SYGVKD. CDR3 length: 14 residues. With V trimmed by 6 bases and J by 2 bases, 2 bases remained unmatched. CDR3 DNA sequence: TGTGCCATCAGAACTAGCGGGGGGACCTACGAGCAGTACTTC. Its protein is CAIRTSGGTYEQYF.

This clonotype appeared a few times. Written as DNA, the CDR3 is TGTGCCAGCAGCTTGGATCGGGACTCACGGGGCTACACCTTC. Protein sequence: CASSLDRDSRGYTF. The chain joins TRBV7-3 to TRBJ1-2; the D gene is possibly TRBD1 (5 bases). The CDR3 contains 14 residues. Per the germline V gene, CDR1 is SGHTA and CDR2 is FQGTGA. The V end lost 3 bases, the J end lost 8 bases, and 16 bases lay between the germline ends. The full variable domain, in which reference TRBV7-3 and TRBJ1-2 provide the parts outside the CDR3, is GAGVSQTPSNKVTEKGKYVELRCDPISGHTALYWYRQSLGQGPEFLIYFQGTGAADDSGLPNDRFFAVRPEGSVSTLKIQRTERGDSAVYLCASSLDRDSRGYTFGSGTRLTVV.

V gene TRBV14 combines with J gene TRBJ2-7, with 9 nucleotides matching TRBD1. CDR3 length equals 16 residues. Unmatched junction bases numbered 6, after V lost 3 bases and J lost 0 bases. Germline values: CDR1 SGHDN, CDR2 FVKESK. Written as DNA, the CDR3 is TGTGCCAGCAGCCAGTCCGGGACAGGGAGCTCCTACGAGCAGTACTTC. Its protein product is CASSQSGTGSSYEQYF.

V and J are TRBV10-3 and TRBJ2-1; D assignment may be TRBD1 or TRBD2 (6 bases each). The V gene lost 5 bases and the J gene lost 5 bases, with 16 bases spanning the gap. The germline CDR1 and CDR2 sequences are ENHRY and SYGVKD. The CDR3 spans 15 residues. The CDR3 coding sequence is TGTGCCATCAGTTTGAAGGGGGAGGCCCACAATGAGCAGTTCTTC. This gives the protein CAISLKGEAHNEQFF.

This rearrangement joins TRBV5-1 to TRBJ2-5; 8 bases are shared with TRBD2. CDR1 is SGHRS, CDR2 YFSETQ, per germline. The CDR3 totals 13 residues. V was clipped by 4 bases and J by 5 bases; unmatched bases: 4. CDR3 sequence: CASSKGLEETQYF. Written as DNA, the CDR3 is TGCGCCAGCAGCAAGGGACTAGAGGAGACCCAGTACTTC.

The sample holds a few counts of this clonotype. The V call is TRBV7-9, the J call TRBJ1-1; no firm D call. Per the germline V gene, CDR1 is SEHNR and CDR2 is FQNEAQ (reference sequence). Trimming removed 5 bases at V and 4 bases at J, with 23 bases between. The CDR3 has 17 amino acids. The CDR3 protein is CASSLNSPGPEGTEAFF. As DNA, the CDR3 is TGTGCCAGCAGCCTAAACTCCCCGGGCCCCGAGGGCACTGAAGCTTTCTTT.

This clonotype was detected once. A much more abundant neighbour one base away suggests this may be a read error. The chain has TRBV3-1 and TRBJ1-1; D possibly corresponds to TRBD1 (5 bases). Germline values: CDR1 LGHDT, CDR2 YNNKEL (reference sequence). V was shortened by 0 bases and J by 1 base, with 6 bases between the two germline ends. The CDR3 length is 14 residues. This chain's CDR3 is CASSQDGGNTEAFF. The CDR3 region has the DNA TGTGCCAGCAGCCAAGACGGGGGGAACACTGAAGCTTTCTTT.

The chain uses TRBV6-6 and TRBJ2-3; TRBD1 aligns across 10 bases. The CDR3 has 16 amino acids. Germline assignment: CDR1 MNHNY and CDR2 SVGAGI (reference sequence). V shed 5 bases and J 3 bases; nucleotides not matched to a gene: 8. CDR3 protein: CASSGRTGGLTDTQYF. DNA for the CDR3: TGTGCCAGCAGTGGAAGGACAGGGGGTCTAACAGATACGCAGTATTTT.

This clonotype was seen ten or more times. This rearrangement joins TRBV7-9 to TRBJ2-1, with D tentatively TRBD1 (6 bases). The CDR3 runs to 14 residues. V was shortened by 8 bases and J by 2 bases, with 13 bases between the two germline ends. The germline V gene encodes CDR1 SEHNR and CDR2 FQNEAQ (reference sequence). CDR3 DNA: TGTGCCAGCGGACCAGGGGTGGCCTACAATGAGCAGTTCTTC. It translates to CASGPGVAYNEQFF.

In this sample, this clonotype turned up a few times. The chain recombines TRBV3-1 with TRBJ1-4; weak D call: TRBD1 (6 bases). Trimming pared 2 bases from V and 8 bases from J, leaving 15 bases between. The CDR3 sequence is 15 residues long. Germline CDR1 LGHDT, CDR2 YNNKEL (reference sequence). The CDR3 loop is CASSQRGAWEEKLFF. The CDR3 region has the DNA TGTGCCAGCAGCCAAAGGGGGGCGTGGGAAGAAAAACTGTTTTTT.

The CDR3 DNA reads TGTGCCAGCAGTGACGGAGGGGCGGCTGGGGCCAACGTCCTGACTTTC. Amino acids: CASSDGGAAGANVLTF. The chain couples TRBV25-1 to TRBJ2-6; a possible D gene is TRBD2 (6 bases). The CDR3 has 16 amino acids. Germline V CDR1 and CDR2: MGHDK, SYGVNS. Trimming cost V 3 bases and J 2 bases, with 11 bases left between them.

This clonotype has just one count. The genes are TRBV7-4 and TRBJ2-1; 8 nucleotides line up with TRBD1. V shed 10 bases, J shed 2 bases, and the junction held 7 bases outside the gene matches. The CDR3 sequence is 14 residues long. Looked up from germline, CDR1 is SGHVT and CDR2 is SQSDAQ. The CDR3 nucleotides are TGTGCCAACCAAGGACAGGGAACCTACAATGAGCAGTTCTTC. Its protein product is CANQGQGTYNEQFF.

This clonotype was counted at least ten times. This chain joins TRBV28 and TRBJ1-2; D may be TRBD1 (6 bases). Trimming shortened V by 3 bases and J by 2 bases, and 7 bases separated the two germline ends. This CDR3 has 13 amino acids. Looked up from germline, CDR1 is MDHEN and CDR2 is SYDVKM. CDR3 coding DNA: TGTGCCAGCAGTTTCGGACAGAACTATGGCTACACCTTC. Its protein is CASSFGQNYGYTF.

The J gene is TRBJ1-2, the V gene TRBV27; possibly TRBD1 for D (6 bases). Per germline, CDR1 MNHEY and CDR2 SMNVEV (reference sequence). V lost 2 bases, J lost 8 bases, and 12 bases lay in between. CDR3 length equals 13 residues. This chain's CDR3 is CASSLTGARGYTF. The CDR3 DNA sequence: TGTGCCAGCAGTTTAACGGGGGCGAGGGGCTACACCTTC.

J is TRBJ2-1 and V is TRBV11-3; D possibly corresponds to TRBD2 (6 bases). The CDR3 contains 14 residues. V lost 6 bases to trimming and J lost 2 bases, with 11 bases between them. The germline CDR1 and CDR2 sequences are SGHNT and YENEEA. The CDR3 bases are TGTGCCAGCAGTCGGGACTTCACCTACAATGAGCAGTTCTTC. Amino acid sequence: CASSRDFTYNEQFF.

The gene calls are TRBV12-5 and TRBJ1-6; D perhaps matches TRBD1 (5 bases). The CDR3 contains 12 residues. Germline V CDR1 and CDR2: LGHNT, FRNRAP. The germline V and J ends were trimmed by 3 bases and 13 bases, with 10 bases remaining between them. The CDR3 DNA follows: TGTGCTAGTGGTTTTACAGAGGGGCCCCTCCACTTT. Amino acids: CASGFTEGPLHF.

The chain combines TRBV20-1 with TRBJ2-1, with D unclear. V lost 0 bases and J 2 bases, leaving 14 bases between the germline ends. The CDR3 contains 16 residues. Germline CDR1 reads DFQATT; CDR2 reads SNEGSKA (reference sequence). CDR3 protein: CSARDQTRGPYNEQFF. The CDR3 DNA follows: TGCAGTGCTAGAGATCAAACCCGCGGCCCCTACAATGAGCAGTTCTTC.

CDR3 bases: TGTGCCAGCAGCCGACAGGGGAACAACGAGCAGTACTTC. Its translation is CASSRQGNNEQYF. The gene calls are TRBV25-1 and TRBJ2-7; 8 nucleotides align to TRBD1. Unmatched junction bases numbered 6, after V lost 6 bases and J lost 5 bases. CDR1 is MGHDK and CDR2 is SYGVNS in the germline V gene. The CDR3 is 13 residues long.

The chain joins TRBV10-3 to TRBJ1-1; D call uncertain. CDR3 length equals 14 residues. Deletions cut 3 bases from V and 1 base from J, with 9 bases between. Germline assignment: CDR1 ENHRY and CDR2 SYGVKD. The CDR3 is CAISDFDENTEAFF. For the CDR3, the DNA is TGTGCCATCAGTGATTTTGACGAGAACACTGAAGCTTTCTTT.

The DNA of the CDR3 is TGTGCCAGCAGTTTCGGTGCTAGCGGGAGCACCGGGGAGCTGTTTTTT. Residues: CASSFGASGSTGELFF. The rearrangement links TRBV27 to TRBJ2-2; TRBD2 aligns across 10 bases. The V gene's germline CDR1 is MNHEY and CDR2 SMNVEV (reference sequence). This CDR3 is built from 16 residues. Germline trimming cut 3 bases from V and 4 bases from J; bases unmatched to any gene: 5.

To note about this clonotype: Compared with germline, one end of the junction differs, possibly owing to a read error. The chain links TRBV28 to TRBJ1-3; D call uncertain. From germline, CDR1 is MDHEN and CDR2 SYDVKM. The CDR3 is made up of 14 amino acids. CDR3 coding DNA: TGTGCCGGCAGCATTAGACCCACTGGAAACACCATATATTTT. Residues: CAGSIRPTGNTIYF.

On this clonotype itself: One end of the junction does not line up with germline, which may come from a read error. The chain joins TRBV7-9 to TRBJ2-5, with a tentative D call TRBD2 (6 bases). The CDR3 has 10 amino acids. CDR1 and CDR2 (germline): SEHNR, FQNEAQ (reference sequence). The CDR3 sequence: CSSGGKTQYF. The CDR3 DNA is TGTTCCAGCGGAGGGAAGACCCAGTACTTC.

This chain links TRBV7-3 with TRBJ2-5, with D possibly TRBD2 on 6 matching bases. CDR1 and CDR2 (germline): SGHTA, FQGTGA. The CDR3 contains 15 residues. Between the trimmed V and J ends, which lost 5 bases and 2 bases, there was a span of 15 bases. The CDR3 DNA follows: TGTGCCAGCAGCCCAGGGCGGGGTTTGCAAGAGACCCAGTACTTC. This translates into CASSPGRGLQETQYF.